The 14 T cell receptor beta chains reported below all come from one sample, sequenced in a study of CD8+CD57+ T cells in acquired aplastic anemia. TCR beta VDJ and CDR3 profiles were obtained from a genomic DNA template. Using its own MiXCR run on the reads, TCRdb lists one record per CDR3 protein. The sample holds approximately 160,000 distinct CDR3 sequences; approximately 44% are singletons and the top ten take roughly 2.9%. CD8+CD57+ cell expansion had been shown by flow cytometry in patients chosen for sequencing. Sample: sorted CD4+, CD8+, or CD8+CD57+ T cells (not recorded which) from PBMCs. These TCRs come from a human donor with aplastic anemia.

The chain is built from TRBV9 and TRBJ2-7; a weak D match, TRBD1 (6 bases). The ends were cut back, 6 bases at V and 6 bases at J, with 13 bases in the middle. CDR3 length equals 12 residues. Germline assignment: CDR1 SGDLS and CDR2 YYNGEE. CDR3 DNA sequence: TGTGCCAGCAACTCCCAGGGGTTCGAGCAGTACGTC. Its protein is CASNSQGFEQYV.

This clonotype was recorded many times. As DNA, the CDR3 is TGCGCCAGCAGTCCCGGGGAGCAGGGCACAGATACGCAGTATTTT. Residues: CASSPGEQGTDTQYF. The chain recombines TRBV10-1 with TRBJ2-3; perhaps TRBD2 as D (5 bases). There are 15 residues in the CDR3. CDR1 and CDR2 from the germline V gene are WNHNN and SYGVQD (reference sequence). With 5 bases removed from V and 1 base from J, the gap between germline ends came to 13 bases.

This clonotype appeared a single time. DNA for the CDR3: TGTGCCAGCAGTGAACCCCACAGGGGCAACTATGGCTACACCTTC. Its translation: CASSEPHRGNYGYTF. The V call is TRBV25-1, the J call TRBJ1-2, with 7 positions matching TRBD1. Per the germline V gene, CDR1 is MGHDK and CDR2 is SYGVNS. This CDR3 is 15 amino acids long. V lost 2 bases to trimming and J lost 2 bases; unmatched junction nucleotides: 5.

Comment on this clonotype: Germline and junction disagree at one end, which may indicate a read error. This chain links TRBV12-3 or TRBV12-4 with TRBJ2-7; D is uncertain. CDR3 size: 12 residues. The CDR3: CASSYRTYGQYF. The CDR3 DNA is TGTGCCAGCAGTTACCGAACCTACGGGCAGTACTTC.

The chain carries TRBV15 and TRBJ2-2; 10 bases are shared with TRBD1. V was pared by 0 bases and J by 3 bases, with 4 bases of the junction left unmatched. The germline gives CDR1 LNHNV, CDR2 YYDKDF (reference sequence). This CDR3 is 17 amino acids long. The CDR3 region is CATSRDGTGADTGELFF. The DNA for the CDR3 is TGTGCCACCAGCAGAGATGGGACAGGGGCGGACACCGGGGAGCTGTTTTTT.

The V and J genes are TRBV29-1 and TRBJ2-7; TRBD2 aligns across 7 bases. From germline, CDR1 is SQVTM and CDR2 ANQGSEA. The CDR3 length is 15 residues. Trimming removed 3 bases from V and 2 bases from J; junction bases left unmatched: 10. CDR3 DNA: TGCAGCGTTGAGAAGCGGGGAGAGACCACCTACGAGCAGTACTTC. Translating it yields CSVEKRGETTYEQYF.

The rearrangement joins TRBV7-9 to TRBJ2-7, with TRBD2 identical over 8 bases. The CDR3 is 14 residues long. The V gene's germline CDR1 is SEHNR and CDR2 FQNEAQ (reference sequence). J was trimmed by 2 bases and V by 3 bases; bases with no gene match: 3. CDR3 bases: TGTGCCAGCAGCTTGGGGACTAGGGCCTACGAGCAGTACTTC. This sequence encodes CASSLGTRAYEQYF.

The chain uses TRBV24-1 and TRBJ2-3; 11 bases match TRBD2. The CDR3 is 17 amino acids. J was trimmed by 4 bases and V by 10 bases; bases with no gene match: 15. Germline V CDR1 and CDR2: KGHDR, SFDVKD. The CDR3 bases are TGTGCCACGTCCCCGGGTTCTCTAGCGGGGGGCGCAGATACGCAGTATTTT. This encodes CATSPGSLAGGADTQYF.

This clonotype was counted a few times. The chain recombines TRBV18 with TRBJ1-1; the D gene is possibly TRBD1 (6 bases). Trimming removed 4 bases at V and 5 bases at J, with 11 bases between. CDR3 length equals 13 residues. CDR1 is KGHSH and CDR2 is LQKENI in the germline V gene. The CDR3 DNA sequence: TGTGCCAGCTCACTCAAAGGGGGAACTGAAGCTTTCTTT. Translated, it gives CASSLKGGTEAFF.

This clonotype showed up many times. This rearrangement joins TRBV7-2 to TRBJ2-3, with 7 bases aligning to TRBD2. Trimming took 0 bases from V and 0 from J; bases not matched to a gene: 6. The CDR3 runs 17 residues. Germline assignment: CDR1 SGHTA and CDR2 FQGNSA. CDR3 nucleotide sequence: TGTGCCAGCAGCTTAGCGAGTAGCGGGTCTAGCACAGATACGCAGTATTTT. Encoded protein: CASSLASSGSSTDTQYF.

This chain links TRBV19 with TRBJ1-2; 8 nucleotides match TRBD1. The ends lost 4 bases at V and 8 bases at J; junction bases unmatched: 12. The CDR3 runs 15 residues. Germline CDR1 LNHDA, CDR2 SQIVND (reference sequence). The CDR3 coding sequence is TGTGCCAGTAGTAGACCCCTACAGGGGGGTGAAGGCTACACCTTC. Protein: CASSRPLQGGEGYTF.

This clonotype was detected only a few times. This rearrangement joins TRBV14 to TRBJ2-7; no firm D call. V gave up 2 bases and J gave up 6 bases, with 11 bases separating them. CDR3 length: 13 amino acids. CDR1 and CDR2 (germline): SGHDN, FVKESK. Here the CDR3 DNA reads TGTGCCAGCAGCCAATTCGCCGGAACCGAGCAGTACTTC. Translated, it gives CASSQFAGTEQYF.

This clonotype was seen at least ten times. The chain uses TRBV7-2 and TRBJ2-1; D unclear. Trimming removed 3 bases at V and 0 bases at J, with 9 bases between. CDR3 length equals 15 residues. The germline CDR1 and CDR2 sequences are SGHTA and FQGNSA. CDR3 protein: CASSLWRTSYNEQFF. CDR3 coding DNA: TGTGCCAGCAGCTTGTGGCGGACCTCCTACAATGAGCAGTTCTTC. The full variable domain, rest sourced from reference TRBV7-2 and TRBJ2-1, is GAGVSQSPSNKVTEKGKDVELRCDPISGHTALYWYRQSLGQGLEFLIYFQGNSAPDKSGLPSDRFSAERTGGSVSTLTIQRTQQEDSAVYLCASSLWRTSYNEQFFGPGTRLTVL.

The table lists this clonotype with many counts. The chain couples TRBV4-3 to TRBJ2-1; D may be TRBD2 (5 bases). This CDR3 is built from 14 residues. Germline CDR1 and CDR2: LGHNA and YSLEER. The V end was cut by 1 base, the J end by 6 bases, with 10 bases between. The CDR3 loop is CASSQVYGVNEQFF. In DNA form, the CDR3 reads TGCGCCAGCAGCCAAGTTTACGGGGTCAATGAGCAGTTCTTC.